The 15 T cell receptor beta chains below all came from one sample that was sequenced in a study of blood T cell repertoires in COVID-19. Sequenced by immunoSEQ multiplex PCR; TCRdb stores in-frame clones only, minus some. Here the sample spans more than 200,000 clones, approximately 90% being singletons. Sequenced input: peripheral blood. The receptors were gathered from a man aged 30 to 45 with COVID-19, enrolled during active disease.

This sequence joins TRBV24-1 and TRBJ1-2; D is possibly TRBD1 (5 bases). CDR1 KGHDR and CDR2 SFDVKD come from the germline V gene. CDR3 size: 13 residues. Deletions cut 0 bases from V and 4 bases from J, with 5 bases between. CDR3 sequence: CATSDLQGYGYTF. CDR3 bases: TGTGCCACCAGTGATTTGCAGGGCTATGGCTACACCTTC.

This chain uses TRBV5-1 with TRBJ2-3; a possible D gene is TRBD2 (5 bases). This CDR3 spans 15 amino acids. The V gene's germline CDR1 is SGHRS and CDR2 YFSETQ. Trimming took 3 bases from V and 4 from J, leaving 15 bases between them. The CDR3 region is CASSYDIAGSDTQYF. The CDR3 region has the DNA TGCGCCAGCAGCTACGATATTGCGGGCTCAGATACGCAGTATTTT.

This clone was detected only a few times. This rearrangement joins TRBV29-1 to TRBJ2-2, with D uncertain. CDR1 and CDR2 from the germline V gene are SQVTM and ANQGSEA. This CDR3 has 15 residues. Trimming left V 1 base short and J 6 bases short, with 15 bases between. The CDR3 bases are TGCAGCGTTGAAGTCTTTGTGCAGGCCCCCGGGGAGCTGTTTTTT. This translates into CSVEVFVQAPGELFF.

The chain carries TRBV2 and TRBJ1-4; tentative D call: TRBD1 (5 bases). The CDR3 covers 13 residues. Trimming took off 6 bases at V and 6 bases at J, with 11 bases between the two ends. CDR1 SNHLY and CDR2 FYNNEI come from the germline V gene. For the CDR3, the DNA is TGTGCCAGCAGAGGGGAGGTATATGAAAAACTGTTTTTT. This sequence encodes CASRGEVYEKLFF. The full variable domain, in which reference TRBV2 and TRBJ1-4 provide the parts outside the CDR3, is EPEVTQTPSHQVTQMGQEVILRCVPISNHLYFYWYRQILGQKVEFLVSFYNNEISEKSEIFDDQFSVERPDGSNFTLKIRSTKLEDSAMYFCASRGEVYEKLFFGSGTQLSVL.

This chain connects TRBV11-3 to TRBJ2-1, with 11 bases that match TRBD2. V dropped 5 bases and J dropped 8; count of bases not matched to a gene: 5. The CDR3 covers 14 residues. Germline CDR1 and CDR2: SGHNT and YENEEA. The CDR3 loop is CASSLGLAGDEQFF. As DNA, the CDR3 is TGTGCCAGCAGCCTTGGACTAGCGGGCGATGAGCAGTTCTTC.

This chain connects TRBV18 to TRBJ1-1, with TRBD1 as a possible D gene (6 bases). The germline V gene has CDR1 KGHSH and CDR2 LQKENI. The CDR3 sequence is 14 residues long. Trimming stripped 3 bases from V and 5 bases from J, with 13 bases between. The CDR3 nucleotides read TGTGCCAGCTCACCGGACAGATTTAGAACTGAAGCTTTCTTT. Translating it yields CASSPDRFRTEAFF.

The V gene is TRBV5-1, the J gene TRBJ1-4; possibly TRBD1 for D (6 bases). V lost 4 bases and J 5 bases, leaving 12 bases between the germline ends. The CDR3 extends over 14 amino acids. Germline V CDR1 and CDR2: SGHRS, YFSETQ. The CDR3 region is CASSLTGINEKLFF. DNA of the CDR3: TGCGCCAGCAGCCTCACAGGGATAAATGAAAAACTGTTTTTT. Together with reference TRBV5-1 and TRBJ1-4, the CDR3 gives the full variable domain: KAGVTQTPRYLIKTRGQQVTLSCSPISGHRSVSWYQQTPGQGLQFLFEYFSETQRNKGNFPGRFSGRQFSNSRSEMNVSTLELGDSALYLCASSLTGINEKLFFGSGTQLSVL.

This rearrangement joins TRBV6-5 to TRBJ1-6, with D possibly TRBD1 on 6 matching bases. The ends were cut back, 2 bases at V and 7 bases at J, with 9 bases in the middle. The CDR3 has 14 amino acids. The V gene's germline CDR1 is MNHEY and CDR2 SVGAGI. CDR3 in DNA: TGTGCCAGCAGTTACAACAGGGCGAATTCACCCCTCCACTTT. Its translation is CASSYNRANSPLHF.

This chain joins TRBV19 and TRBJ2-1; weak D call: TRBD1 (5 bases). The CDR3 extends over 15 amino acids. Germline CDR1 and CDR2: LNHDA and SQIVND (reference sequence). The V gene lost 7 bases and the J gene lost 0 bases, with 13 bases spanning the gap. For the CDR3, the DNA is TGTGCCAGTACAGACGACAGCACCTCCTACAATGAGCAGTTCTTC. It codes for CASTDDSTSYNEQFF.

CDR3 loop: CASSPLVGGREAFF. The CDR3 DNA reads as TGTGCCAGTAGTCCCCTAGTAGGGGGCCGAGAAGCTTTCTTT. The V and J genes are TRBV19 and TRBJ1-1; 7 bases map to TRBD1. CDR1 is LNHDA and CDR2 is SQIVND in the germline V gene (reference sequence). The CDR3 runs 14 residues. J was trimmed by 8 bases and V by 5 bases; bases with no gene match: 11.

The CDR3 sequence: CASSQDSNYGYTF. The CDR3, as DNA: TGTGCCAGCAGCCAGGACAGTAACTATGGCTACACCTTC. The V gene is TRBV4-2, the J gene TRBJ1-2; D is perhaps TRBD1 (6 bases). Germline CDR1 is LGHNA and CDR2 is YNFKEQ. The CDR3 spans 13 residues. Trimming took off 3 bases at V and 1 base at J, with 6 bases between the two ends.

The chain couples TRBV7-9 to TRBJ2-7; 7 bases align to TRBD2. Germline CDR1 and CDR2: SEHNR and FQNEAQ (reference sequence). The V and J ends lost 1 base and 3 bases, in that order; junction bases with no gene match: 3. This CDR3 region has 14 residues. The CDR3 loop is CASSLGGSFYEQYF. The CDR3 region has the DNA TGTGCCAGCAGCTTAGGCGGGAGCTTCTACGAGCAGTACTTC.

The chain carries TRBV6-2 or TRBV6-3 and TRBJ2-7; TRBD1 might be the D (5 bases). CDR3 length: 14 residues. Germline V gives CDR1 MNHEY, CDR2 SVGEGT. V dropped 3 bases and J dropped 2 bases, with 11 bases sitting between them. The CDR3 bases are TGTGCCAGCAGTTATCCAGGGATTACCTACGAGCAGTACTTC. Protein: CASSYPGITYEQYF.

This clone was counted only a few times. This chain uses TRBV28 with TRBJ2-1, with 8 bases lining up with TRBD2. V gave up 3 bases and J gave up 0 bases; unmatched junction bases: 7. Germline V CDR1 and CDR2: MDHEN, SYDVKM. The CDR3 length is 17 residues. The CDR3 here is CASSFRKRESSYNEQFF. In DNA form, the CDR3 reads TGTGCCAGCAGTTTTCGTAAGCGGGAGAGCTCCTACAATGAGCAGTTCTTC. Full variable domain (missing parts from reference TRBV28 and TRBJ2-1): DVKVTQSSRYLVKRTGEKVFLECVQDMDHENMFWYRQDPGLGLRLIYFSYDVKMKEKGDIPEGYSVSREKKERFSLILESASTNQTSMYLCASSFRKRESSYNEQFFGPGTRLTVL.

The CDR3 bases are TGTGCCAGCAGTGCACAGGGAAACTATGGCTACACCTTC. Residues: CASSAQGNYGYTF. J is TRBJ1-2 and V is TRBV25-1, with D possibly being TRBD1 (6 bases). Germline V lookup: CDR1 MGHDK, CDR2 SYGVNS. This CDR3 is built from 13 residues. The V end lost 4 bases, the J end lost 2 bases, and 8 bases lay between the germline ends.